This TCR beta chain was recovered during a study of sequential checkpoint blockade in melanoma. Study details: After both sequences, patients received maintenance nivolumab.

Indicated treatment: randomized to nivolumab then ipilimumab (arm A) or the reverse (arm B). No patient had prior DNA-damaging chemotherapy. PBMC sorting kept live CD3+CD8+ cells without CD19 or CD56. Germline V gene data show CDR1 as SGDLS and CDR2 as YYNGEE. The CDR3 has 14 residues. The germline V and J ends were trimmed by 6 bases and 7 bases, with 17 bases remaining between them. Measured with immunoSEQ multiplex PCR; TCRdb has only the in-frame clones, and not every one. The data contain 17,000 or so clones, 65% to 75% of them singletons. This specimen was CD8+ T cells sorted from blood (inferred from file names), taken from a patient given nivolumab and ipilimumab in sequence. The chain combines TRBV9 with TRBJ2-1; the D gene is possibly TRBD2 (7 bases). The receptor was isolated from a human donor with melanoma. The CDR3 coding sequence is TGTGCCAGCACGGGGGGCCCACTAGCGAATGAGCAGTTCTTC. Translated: CASTGGPLANEQFF. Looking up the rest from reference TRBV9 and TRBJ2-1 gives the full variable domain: DSGVTQTPKHLITATGQRVTLRCSPRSGDLSVYWYQQSLDQGLQFLIQYYNGEERAKGNILERFSAQQFPDLHSELNLSSLELGDSALYFCASTGGPLANEQFFGPGTRLTVL.